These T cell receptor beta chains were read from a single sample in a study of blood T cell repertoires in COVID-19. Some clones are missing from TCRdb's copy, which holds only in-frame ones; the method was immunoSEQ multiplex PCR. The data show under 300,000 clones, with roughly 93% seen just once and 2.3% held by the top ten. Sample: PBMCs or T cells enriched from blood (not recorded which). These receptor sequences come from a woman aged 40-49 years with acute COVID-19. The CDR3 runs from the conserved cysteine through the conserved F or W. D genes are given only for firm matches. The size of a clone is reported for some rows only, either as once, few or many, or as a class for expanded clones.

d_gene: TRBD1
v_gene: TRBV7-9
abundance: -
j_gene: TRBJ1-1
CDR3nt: TGTGCCAGCAGCCTTACAGGGGACAGCATGAACACTGAAGCTTTCTTT
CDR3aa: CASSLTGDSMNTEAFF

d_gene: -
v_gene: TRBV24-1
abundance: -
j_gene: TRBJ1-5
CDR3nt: TGTGCCACCAGTGATGGCGGGCGGAATCAGCCCCAGCATTTT
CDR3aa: CATSDGGRNQPQHF

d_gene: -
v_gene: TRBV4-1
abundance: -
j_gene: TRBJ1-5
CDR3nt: TGCGCCAGCAGCCAAGAGCCTGGACTGATCAATCAGCCCCAGCATTTT
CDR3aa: CASSQEPGLINQPQHF

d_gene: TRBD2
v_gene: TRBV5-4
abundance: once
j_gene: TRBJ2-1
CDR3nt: TGTGCCAGCAGCTTGGCCCGTGGCGGGAGAGTCTACAATGAGCAGTTCTTC
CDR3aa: CASSLARGGRVYNEQFF

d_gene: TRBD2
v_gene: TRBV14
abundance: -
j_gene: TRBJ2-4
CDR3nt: TGTGCCAGCAGCCAAGACGGGACTAGACAGGACATTCAGTACTTC
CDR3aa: CASSQDGTRQDIQYF

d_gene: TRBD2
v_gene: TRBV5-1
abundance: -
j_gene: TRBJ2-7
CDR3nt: TGCGCCAGCAGGACGGCCGGGACTAGCGGTTACGAGCAGTACTTC
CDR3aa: CASRTAGTSGYEQYF

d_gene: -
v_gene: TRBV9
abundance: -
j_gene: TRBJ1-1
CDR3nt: TGTGCCAGCAGCGTCGGCTCGGGGACTGAAGCTTTCTTT
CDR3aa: CASSVGSGTEAFF

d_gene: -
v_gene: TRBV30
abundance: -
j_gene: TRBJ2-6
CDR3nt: TGTGCCTGGACCCAGGGGCCTTCTGGGGCCAACGTCCTGACTTTC
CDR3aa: CAWTQGPSGANVLTF

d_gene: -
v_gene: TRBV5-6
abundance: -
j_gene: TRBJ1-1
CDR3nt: TGTGCCAGCAGCTTCAGCAGGATGAACACTGAAGCTTTCTTT
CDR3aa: CASSFSRMNTEAFF

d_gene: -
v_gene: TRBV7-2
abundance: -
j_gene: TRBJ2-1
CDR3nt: TGTGCCAGCAGCGCGGGACAGCTATACAATGAGCAGTTCTTC
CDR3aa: CASSAGQLYNEQFF

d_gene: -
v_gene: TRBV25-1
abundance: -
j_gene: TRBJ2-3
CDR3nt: TGTGCCAGCAGTGAATGGGGCGTAATTACAGATACGCAGTATTTT
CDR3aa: CASSEWGVITDTQYF

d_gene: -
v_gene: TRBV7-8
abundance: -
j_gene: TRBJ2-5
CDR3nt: TGTGCCAGCAGCTTAGCGGCGGGATACCAAGAGACCCAGTACTTC
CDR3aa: CASSLAAGYQETQYF

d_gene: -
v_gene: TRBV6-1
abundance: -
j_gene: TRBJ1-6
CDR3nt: TGTGCCAGCAGTGAGAGGTTTTCCTATAATTCACCCCTCCACTTT
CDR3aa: CASSERFSYNSPLHF

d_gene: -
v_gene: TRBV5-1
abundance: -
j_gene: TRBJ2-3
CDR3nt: TGCGCCAGTCGCCTCGGAGGGGATTGGGCAGATACGCAGTATTTT
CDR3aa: CASRLGGDWADTQYF

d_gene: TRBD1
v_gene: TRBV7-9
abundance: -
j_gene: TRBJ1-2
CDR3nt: TGTGCCAGCAGCTTAGGGGGCAGGGGGCCCTATGGCTACACCTTC
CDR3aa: CASSLGGRGPYGYTF

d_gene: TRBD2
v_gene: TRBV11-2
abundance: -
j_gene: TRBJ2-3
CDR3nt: TGTGCCAGCAGCTTAGGTACAGCGGGGGCAACAGATACGCAGTATTTT
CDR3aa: CASSLGTAGATDTQYF

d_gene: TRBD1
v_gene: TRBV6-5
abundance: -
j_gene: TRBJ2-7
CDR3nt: TGTGCCAGCAGTAAGCCGGGACAGCCCTACGAGCAGTACTTC
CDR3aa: CASSKPGQPYEQYF

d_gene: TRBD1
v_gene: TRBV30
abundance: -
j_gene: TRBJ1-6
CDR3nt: TGTGCCTGGAGTGTTCAGGGGGCTGGTGGTTCACCCCTCCACTTT
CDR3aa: CAWSVQGAGGSPLHF

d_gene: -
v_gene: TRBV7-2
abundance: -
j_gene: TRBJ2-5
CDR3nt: TGTGCCAGCAGCTTAGAACGCACCGGGGGGACCCAGTACTTC
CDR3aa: CASSLERTGGTQYF

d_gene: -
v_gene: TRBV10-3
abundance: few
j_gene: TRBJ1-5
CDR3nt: TGTGCCACAAAGTGGGGGGAGTATAGCAATCAGCCCCAGCATTTT
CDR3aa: CATKWGEYSNQPQHF

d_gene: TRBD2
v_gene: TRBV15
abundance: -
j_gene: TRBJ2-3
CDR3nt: TGTGCCACCAGCACACAAGAGGGCGGGAGTTGGGGCACAGATACGCAGTATTTT
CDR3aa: CATSTQEGGSWGTDTQYF

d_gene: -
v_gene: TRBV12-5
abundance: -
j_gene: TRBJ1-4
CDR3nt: TGTGCTAGTGGTTTGGTACTCCGGGACATATCAACTAATGAAAAACTGTTTTTT
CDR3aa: CASGLVLRDISTNEKLFF

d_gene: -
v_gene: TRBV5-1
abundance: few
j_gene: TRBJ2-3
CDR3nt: TGCGCCAGCAGCTTTTCTTCAGATACGCAGTATTTT
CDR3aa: CASSFSSDTQYF

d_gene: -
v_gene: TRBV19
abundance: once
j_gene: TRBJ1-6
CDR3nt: TGTGCCAGTAAAAGCGAACAGGGAAATTCACCCCTCCACTTT
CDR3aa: CASKSEQGNSPLHF

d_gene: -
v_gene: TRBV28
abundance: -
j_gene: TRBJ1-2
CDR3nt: TGTGCCAGCGCTGGGGGCCTGGGTGGCTACACCTTC
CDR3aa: CASAGGLGGYTF

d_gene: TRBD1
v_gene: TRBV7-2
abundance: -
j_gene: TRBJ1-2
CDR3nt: TGTGCCAGCACCCCCGCCGGGGGGACAGGGAACTATGGCTACACCTTC
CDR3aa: CASTPAGGTGNYGYTF

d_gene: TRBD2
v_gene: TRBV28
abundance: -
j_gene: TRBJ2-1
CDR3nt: TGTGCCAGCAGTTTATCCCCGGGGGGGAGCTCCTACAATGAGCAGTTCTTC
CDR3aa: CASSLSPGGSSYNEQFF

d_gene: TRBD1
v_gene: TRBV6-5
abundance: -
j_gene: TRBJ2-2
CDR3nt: TGTGCCAGCAAGCAGGGGGACAATACCGGGGAGCTGTTTTTT
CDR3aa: CASKQGDNTGELFF

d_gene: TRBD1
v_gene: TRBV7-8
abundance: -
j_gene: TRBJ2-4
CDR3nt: TGTGCCAGCAGCTTAACCCGGGACAGGGTGGCCAAAAACATTCAGTACTTC
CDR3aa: CASSLTRDRVAKNIQYF

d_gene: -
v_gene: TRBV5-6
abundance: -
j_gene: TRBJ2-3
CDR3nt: TGTGCCAGCAGCCCGGTAGCCCAGTTGGGCACAGATACGCAGTATTTT
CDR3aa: CASSPVAQLGTDTQYF

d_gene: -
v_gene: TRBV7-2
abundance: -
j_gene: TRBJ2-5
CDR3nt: TGTGCCAGCGCGGAATGGGGGCGCGGTGAAGGAGAGACCCAGTACTTC
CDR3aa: CASAEWGRGEGETQYF

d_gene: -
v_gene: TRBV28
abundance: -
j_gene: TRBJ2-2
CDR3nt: TGTGCCAGCAGTTTCCTAGGTGGACAGTCGAACACCGGGGAGCTGTTTTTT
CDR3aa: CASSFLGGQSNTGELFF

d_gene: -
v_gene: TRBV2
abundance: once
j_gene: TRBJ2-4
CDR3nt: TGTGCCAGCAGTGACGGGTTCGGAAACATTCAGTACTTC
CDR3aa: CASSDGFGNIQYF

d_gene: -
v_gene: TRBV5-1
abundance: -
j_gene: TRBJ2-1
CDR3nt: TGCGCCAGTTCCGCGGGGGCCGACTACAATGAGCAGTTCTTC
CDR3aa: CASSAGADYNEQFF

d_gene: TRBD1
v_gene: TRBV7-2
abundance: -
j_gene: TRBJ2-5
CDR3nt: TGTGCCAGCAGCCAGGACAGGGGGCGCTGGACCCAGTACTTC
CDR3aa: CASSQDRGRWTQYF

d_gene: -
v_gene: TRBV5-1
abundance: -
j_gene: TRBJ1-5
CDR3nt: TGCGCCAGCAGCCCCCAGGGCAATCAGCCCCAGCATTTT
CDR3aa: CASSPQGNQPQHF

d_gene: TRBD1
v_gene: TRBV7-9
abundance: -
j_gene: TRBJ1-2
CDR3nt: TGTGCCAGCAGCCCAGTTCAGGGGGCTTATGGCTACACCTTC
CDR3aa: CASSPVQGAYGYTF

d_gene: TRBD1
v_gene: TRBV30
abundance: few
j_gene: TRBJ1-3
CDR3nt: TGTGCCTGGAGTGTAGGTCAGGGGGCCGTAATTGGAAACACCATATATTTT
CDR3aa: CAWSVGQGAVIGNTIYF

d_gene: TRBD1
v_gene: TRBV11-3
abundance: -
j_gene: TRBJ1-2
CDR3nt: TGTGCCAGCAGCCCCGGGACAGGGGTCTATGGCTACACCTTC
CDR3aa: CASSPGTGVYGYTF

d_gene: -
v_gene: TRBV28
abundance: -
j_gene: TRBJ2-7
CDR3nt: TGTGCCAGCAGTCTGACAGGTTTGCCTTACGAGCAGTACTTC
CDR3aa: CASSLTGLPYEQYF